This paragraph reports one T cell receptor (beta chain). Antigen specificity is unknown. The data stem from a study of neoadjuvant anti-PD-1 for oral cavity cancer. Study information: Nivolumab at 3 mg/kg was mostly given biweekly, three to four doses, pre-surgery.

Libraries were prepared by immunoSEQ multiplex PCR; TCRdb keeps only in-frame clonotypes and omits some of them. Found here are fewer than 70,000 clones, 70% to 85% of them singletons; the top ten hold approximately 2.4%. Findings and limits, study-wide: Non-responders to neoadjuvant nivolumab had significantly more clonal PBMC T cells than responders.

Germline CDR1 and CDR2: MNHEY and SMNVEV (reference sequence). The CDR3 is 15 residues long. The source material was PBMCs, sampled before nivolumab (anti-PD-1) treatment. The rearrangement uses TRBV27 and TRBJ2-5; no firm D call. The J call may be in error: the DNA end matches TRBJ2-7 better. The sequence was obtained from a person aged 35 to 85 with oral cavity squamous cell carcinoma. This CDR3 is CASSLKPTWDYEQYF. The CDR3 DNA sequence: TGTGCCAGCAGTTTAAAACCGACTTGGGACTACGAGCAGTACTTC.